The 25 T cell receptor beta chains listed next were all sequenced from one sample in a study of regulatory and conventional T cells in RAG deficiency. Genomic DNA came from blood conventional CD4+ T cells gated CD25-low CD127-high. The method was immunoSEQ multiplex PCR; TCRdb's version includes in-frame clones alone and lacks a portion of them. The sample carries 13,000 or so clones, roughly 93% recorded once. This sample also belongs to another study, concerning regulatory T cells. This second study notes: Amplification used 52 TRBV primers and 13 TRBJ primers.

Sequenced: CD4+ effector T cells sorted from blood. The receptor set was obtained from a human donor in good health.

This chain uses TRBV7-9 with TRBJ2-3; D is possibly TRBD2 (6 bases). Germline V lookup: CDR1 SEHNR, CDR2 FQNEAQ (reference sequence). V was clipped by 5 bases and J by 6 bases, with 21 bases between them. The length of the CDR3 is 16 residues. DNA for the CDR3: TGTGCCAGCAGCAAAGCGCGGGGAACCCCCGAGGATACGCAGTATTTT. Its translation is CASSKARGTPEDTQYF.

V gene TRBV5-4 combines with J gene TRBJ1-3; the match to TRBD1 covers 9 bases. V lost 4 bases and J lost 2; bases outside the gene matches: 4. The CDR3 runs 15 residues. Germline V CDR1 and CDR2: SGHNT, YYREEE (reference sequence). The DNA of the CDR3 is TGTGCCAGCAGCGTGGACAGGGGAACTGGAAACACCATATATTTT. Protein product: CASSVDRGTGNTIYF.

The V and J genes are TRBV30 and TRBJ1-5; D not certain. The CDR3 loop spans 15 amino acids. Germline assignment: CDR1 GTSNPN and CDR2 SVGIG (reference sequence). V dropped 2 bases and J dropped 3 bases, with 14 bases sitting between them. The CDR3 DNA sequence: TGTGCCTGGAGTCGGCGGCGGAGGGACAATCAGCCCCAGCATTTT. This gives the protein CAWSRRRRDNQPQHF.

This sequence joins TRBV7-8 and TRBJ2-1; TRBD2 matches 9 bases. CDR1 SGHVS and CDR2 FQNEAQ come from the germline V gene. The CDR3 is made up of 14 amino acids. V lost 6 bases, J lost 7 bases, and 7 bases stayed unmatched. The CDR3 DNA sequence: TGTGCCAGCAGGTTGCGGGGGGGCAGGAATGAGCAGTTCTTC. It codes for CASRLRGGRNEQFF.

A single count supports this clone. The genes are TRBV28 and TRBJ2-7; TRBD1 matches 7 bases. Looked up from germline, CDR1 is MDHEN and CDR2 is SYDVKM. Trimming took 6 bases from V and 2 from J; bases not matched to a gene: 7. The CDR3 extends over 14 amino acids. CDR3 bases: TGTGCCAGCAGCCAAGGACAGGCGACCTACGAGCAGTACTTC. Its protein product is CASSQGQATYEQYF.

The V and J genes are TRBV9 and TRBJ1-2, with D tentatively TRBD1 (5 bases). V was trimmed by 0 bases and J by 5 bases, leaving 11 bases between them. Per the germline V gene, CDR1 is SGDLS and CDR2 is YYNGEE. The CDR3 totals 14 residues. In DNA, the CDR3 is TGTGCCAGCAGCGTAGTAACAGGAACTTATGGCTACACCTTC. Its protein product is CASSVVTGTYGYTF.

The chain carries TRBV5-1 and TRBJ2-3; D possibly corresponds to TRBD2 (5 bases). The CDR3 totals 17 residues. Per the germline V gene, CDR1 is SGHRS and CDR2 is YFSETQ. Trimming removed 1 base at V and 0 bases at J, with 15 bases between. This chain's CDR3 is CASSLTSLSGSTDTQYF. DNA of the CDR3: TGCGCCAGCAGCTTGACCTCCTTGTCGGGGAGCACAGATACGCAGTATTTT. The complete variable domain, with remaining parts taken from reference TRBV5-1 and TRBJ2-3, reads KAGVTQTPRYLIKTRGQQVTLSCSPISGHRSVSWYQQTPGQGLQFLFEYFSETQRNKGNFPGRFSGRQFSNSRSEMNVSTLELGDSALYLCASSLTSLSGSTDTQYFGPGTRLTVL.

The chain joins TRBV5-1 to TRBJ2-2, with D perhaps matching TRBD1 (6 bases). The germline CDR1 and CDR2 sequences are SGHRS and YFSETQ. The CDR3 spans 16 residues. Trimming stripped 2 bases from V and 0 bases from J, with 11 bases between. The CDR3 DNA is TGCGCCAGCAGCTTCCGTGGACAGACGAACACCGGGGAGCTGTTTTTT. It specifies CASSFRGQTNTGELFF.

The V gene is TRBV7-9, the J gene TRBJ1-2; perhaps TRBD1 as D (5 bases). Germline V lookup: CDR1 SEHNR, CDR2 FQNEAQ (reference sequence). V lost 2 bases and J 6 bases, leaving 13 bases between the germline ends. There are 14 residues in the CDR3. The CDR3 loop reads CASSLIGEGNGYTF. CDR3 sequence (DNA): TGTGCCAGCAGCTTAATCGGTGAGGGGAATGGCTACACCTTC.

The chain uses TRBV27 and TRBJ1-2; D unresolved. Germline V CDR1 and CDR2: MNHEY, SMNVEV (reference sequence). The ends were cut back, 8 bases at V and 2 bases at J, with 12 bases in the middle. The CDR3 spans 13 residues. In nucleotides, the CDR3 is TGTGCCAGCGGTTACGGAGCCAACTATGGCTACACCTTC. Translating gives CASGYGANYGYTF.

The chain couples TRBV6-1 to TRBJ1-6, with D tentatively TRBD1 (6 bases). From germline, CDR1 is MNHNS and CDR2 SASEGT. This CDR3 is built from 14 residues. With 9 bases removed from V and 8 bases from J, the gap between germline ends came to 17 bases. DNA of the CDR3: TGTGCCAGTAGCGAGGGGGGAGTGGATTCACCCCTCCACTTT. Amino acid sequence: CASSEGGVDSPLHF.

The V and J genes are TRBV5-8 and TRBJ1-1; TRBD1 might be the D (6 bases). Per germline, CDR1 SGHTS and CDR2 YDEGEE. Trimming left V 0 bases short and J 0 bases short, with 9 bases between. The CDR3 consists of 15 residues. This chain's CDR3 is CASSLDAGVNTEAFF. CDR3 DNA sequence: TGTGCCAGCAGCTTGGACGCAGGGGTGAACACTGAAGCTTTCTTT.

The chain recombines TRBV30 with TRBJ1-5, with D uncertain. V was clipped by 0 bases and J by 5 bases, with 11 bases between them. The CDR3 is 14 amino acids. The germline CDR1 and CDR2 sequences are GTSNPN and SVGIG (reference sequence). CDR3 nucleotide sequence: TGTGCCTGGAGTGTAGAGAGAGGCGATCAGCCCCAGCATTTT. This sequence encodes CAWSVERGDQPQHF.

The V gene is TRBV5-1, the J gene TRBJ1-1; D gene unclear. Germline CDR1 reads SGHRS; CDR2 reads YFSETQ. The CDR3 totals 16 residues. Trimming took off 4 bases at V and 1 base at J, with 17 bases between the two ends. This chain's CDR3 is CASSPRRVEGNTEAFF. DNA of the CDR3: TGCGCCAGCAGCCCCCGACGGGTTGAAGGGAACACTGAAGCTTTCTTT.

The chain uses TRBV6-6 and TRBJ2-3; TRBD2 agrees at 8 bases. V shed 6 bases and J 4 bases; nucleotides not matched to a gene: 9. The length of the CDR3 is 15 residues. Germline V gene sequence: CDR1 MNHNY, CDR2 SVGAGI (reference sequence). CDR3 sequence reads: CASRFSGGPSDTQYF. Written as DNA, the CDR3 is TGTGCCAGCAGATTCTCGGGAGGGCCCTCAGATACGCAGTATTTT.

This sequence joins TRBV6-1 and TRBJ2-3; 7 bases match TRBD2. Germline CDR1 reads MNHNS; CDR2 reads SASEGT. V lost 4 bases to trimming and J lost 1 base; unmatched junction nucleotides: 5. This CDR3 spans 15 amino acids. This CDR3 is CASSALRGGTDTQYF. CDR3 coding DNA: TGTGCCAGCAGTGCGCTCCGGGGGGGCACAGATACGCAGTATTTT.

J is TRBJ1-3 and V is TRBV11-2; possibly TRBD1 for D (6 bases). The length of the CDR3 is 16 residues. Germline assignment: CDR1 SGHAT and CDR2 FQNNGV. Trimming removed 1 base from V and 2 bases from J, with 12 bases in between. The CDR3 sequence: CASSLGTGLAGNTIYF. CDR3 DNA: TGTGCCAGCAGCTTAGGAACAGGGCTAGCTGGAAACACCATATATTTT.

This chain connects TRBV10-1 to TRBJ1-2; D possibly corresponds to TRBD1 (5 bases). V was clipped by 4 bases and J by 7 bases, with 10 bases between them. The CDR3 is 12 amino acids. CDR1 and CDR2 from the germline V gene are WNHNN and SYGVQD (reference sequence). The CDR3 sequence is CASSGPGTGYTF. Here the CDR3 DNA reads TGCGCCAGCAGTGGGCCCGGGACTGGCTACACCTTC.

This clone was detected only once. The rearrangement joins TRBV7-9 to TRBJ2-1, with TRBD1 matching over 8 bases. With V trimmed by 3 bases and J by 7 bases, 8 bases remained unmatched. In germline, CDR1 is SEHNR, CDR2 FQNEAQ (reference sequence). The CDR3 loop spans 15 amino acids. Written as DNA, the CDR3 is TGTGCCAGCAGCTTCTGGGGACAGGCGTCGAATGAGCAGTTCTTC. The encoded protein is CASSFWGQASNEQFF.

The V call is TRBV29-1, the J call TRBJ2-5, with TRBD2 matching over 7 bases. The CDR3 totals 13 residues. V lost 6 bases and J lost 2; bases outside the gene matches: 6. Germline V gene data show CDR1 as SQVTM and CDR2 as ANQGSEA. Here the CDR3 reads CSVEGLTQETQYF. The CDR3 coding sequence is TGCAGCGTAGAGGGACTAACTCAAGAGACCCAGTACTTC.

This clone was counted only a few times. This chain joins TRBV14 and TRBJ1-4; TRBD1 is a possible D gene (6 bases). CDR1 SGHDN and CDR2 FVKESK come from the germline V gene. With 4 bases removed from V and 2 bases from J, the gap between germline ends came to 8 bases. There are 14 residues in the CDR3. This CDR3 reads CASSRGQTNEKLFF. As DNA, the CDR3 is TGTGCCAGCAGCCGGGGGCAGACTAATGAAAAACTGTTTTTT.

V gene TRBV6-1 combines with J gene TRBJ1-2, with 9 positions matching TRBD1. This CDR3 has 14 amino acids. With 5 bases clipped from V and 8 bases from J, the junction kept 9 bases outside the gene matches. The germline V gene has CDR1 MNHNS and CDR2 SASEGT. As DNA, the CDR3 is TGTGCCAGCAGTCTTCCGGGACAGGGCTGGGGCTACACCTTC. Translated, it gives CASSLPGQGWGYTF.

The chain combines TRBV5-1 with TRBJ2-7, with TRBD2 as a possible D gene (6 bases). V was cut by 4 bases and J by 2 bases, with 13 bases left in between. There are 14 residues in the CDR3. CDR1 SGHRS and CDR2 YFSETQ come from the germline V gene. CDR3 bases: TGCGCCAGCAGCCCAACGGGGGAGACCTACGAGCAGTACTTC. It specifies CASSPTGETYEQYF.

The table lists this clone with a count of one. V usage is TRBV7-9 and J usage is TRBJ2-1; 13 bases align to TRBD2. The V and J ends lost 6 bases and 6 bases, in that order; junction bases with no gene match: 14. Germline V gene lookup returns CDR1 SEHNR and CDR2 FQNEAQ (reference sequence). The CDR3 has 18 residues. The CDR3 region has the DNA TGTGCCAGCAGGAACAAAGGACTAGCGGGAGCAGGGGGCAATGAGCAGTTCTTC. It yields the protein CASRNKGLAGAGGNEQFF.

V and J are TRBV19 and TRBJ1-2, with D perhaps TRBD1 (6 bases). This CDR3 has 13 amino acids. The V end was cut by 8 bases, the J end by 7 bases, with 17 bases between. Germline V CDR1 and CDR2: LNHDA, SQIVND (reference sequence). CDR3 sequence: CASGTTGQTGYTF. The CDR3 DNA reads TGTGCCAGTGGAACAACAGGGCAGACTGGCTACACCTTC. The entire variable domain, with the rest obtained from reference TRBV19 and TRBJ1-2, is as follows: DGGITQSPKYLFRKEGQNVTLSCEQNLNHDAMYWYRQDPGQGLRLIYYSQIVNDFQKGDIAEGYSVSREKKESFPLTVTSAQKNPTAFYLCASGTTGQTGYTFGSGTRLTVV.